Here is one TCR beta chain with its context. This sample was taken from a study of pediatric ulcerative colitis. Assay: immunoSEQ multiplex PCR; the TCRdb copy retains only in-frame clones and omits some. Here the sample spans fewer than 15,000 clones, 75% to 90% being singletons. The V and J ends lost 2 bases and 6 bases respectively, with 11 bases between them. The CDR3 loop spans 13 amino acids. Germline values: CDR1 SGHNT, CDR2 YYREEE (reference sequence). This TCR came from a boy between 10 and 17 years old with moderate ulcerative colitis. The material sequenced was blood. The chain links TRBV5-4 to TRBJ1-2; D unresolved. For the CDR3, the DNA is TGTGCCAGCAGCTTCCCGGGTTTTAATGGCTACACCTTC. Amino acid sequence: CASSFPGFNGYTF.